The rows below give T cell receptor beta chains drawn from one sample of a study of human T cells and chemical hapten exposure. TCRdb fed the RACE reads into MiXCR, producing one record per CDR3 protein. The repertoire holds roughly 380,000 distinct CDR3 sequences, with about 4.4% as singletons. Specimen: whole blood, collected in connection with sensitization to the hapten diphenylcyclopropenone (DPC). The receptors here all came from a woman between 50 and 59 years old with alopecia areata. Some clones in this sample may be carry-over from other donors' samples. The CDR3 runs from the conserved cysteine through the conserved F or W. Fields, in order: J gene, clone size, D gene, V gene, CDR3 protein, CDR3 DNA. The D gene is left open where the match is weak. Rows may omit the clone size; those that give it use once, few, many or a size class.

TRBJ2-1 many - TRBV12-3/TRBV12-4 CASSPGTYEQFF TGTGCCAGCAGTCCCGGGACATACGAGCAGTTCTTC
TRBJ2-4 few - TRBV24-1 CATSSGDLAKNIQYF TGTGCCACCAGTTCTGGAGACCTAGCCAAAAACATTCAGTACTTC
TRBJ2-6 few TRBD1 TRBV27 CASSSRQGAMANVLTF TGTGCCAGCAGTTCCCGTCAGGGGGCCATGGCCAACGTCCTGACTTTC
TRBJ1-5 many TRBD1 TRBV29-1 CSVGDRDQPQHF TGCAGCGTTGGCGACAGGGATCAGCCCCAGCATTTT
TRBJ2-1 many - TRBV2 CATSERVYYNEQFF TGTGCCACCAGTGAGCGGGTTTACTACAATGAGCAGTTCTTC
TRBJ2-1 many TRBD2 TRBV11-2 CASSPAGLASNEQFF TGTGCCAGCAGCCCCGCCGGACTAGCGTCCAATGAGCAGTTCTTC
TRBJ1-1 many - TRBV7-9 CASSLRVTEAFF TGTGCCAGCAGTCTCAGGGTAACTGAAGCTTTCTTT
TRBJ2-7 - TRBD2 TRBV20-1 CSARKAGVPYEQYF TGCAGTGCTAGAAAAGCGGGAGTACCCTACGAGCAGTACTTC
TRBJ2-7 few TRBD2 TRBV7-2 CASGVAGGPYEQYF TGTGCCAGCGGGGTAGCGGGAGGCCCCTACGAGCAGTACTTC
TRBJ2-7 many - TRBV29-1 CSVGRSPVYEQYF TGCAGCGTCGGCCGATCTCCGGTATACGAGCAGTACTTC
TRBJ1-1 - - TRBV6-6 CASSSGEPFF TGTGCCAGCAGCTCAGGCGAACCTTTCTTT
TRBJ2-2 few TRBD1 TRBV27 CASSTRQGTGELFF TGTGCCAGCAGTACGCGACAGGGGACCGGGGAGCTGTTTTTT
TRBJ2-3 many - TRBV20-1 CSAPSQRSDIDTQYF TGCAGTGCTCCCTCCCAACGGTCCGACATAGATACGCAGTATTTT
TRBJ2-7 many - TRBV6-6 CASSYRQRPEQYF TGTGCCAGCAGTTACCGGCAGCGCCCCGAGCAGTACTTC
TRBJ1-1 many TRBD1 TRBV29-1 CSVSDRADTEAFF TGCAGCGTTAGCGACAGGGCCGACACTGAAGCTTTCTTT
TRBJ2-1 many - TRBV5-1 CASSLGVNNEQFF TGCGCCAGCAGCTTGGGGGTCAACAATGAGCAGTTCTTC
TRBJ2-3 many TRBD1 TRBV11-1 CASSPDRVTDTQYF TGTGCCAGCAGCCCCGACAGGGTCACAGATACGCAGTATTTT
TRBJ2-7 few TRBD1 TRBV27 CASSSPRTGIYEQYF TGTGCCAGCAGTTCCCCGAGGACAGGGATCTACGAGCAGTACTTC
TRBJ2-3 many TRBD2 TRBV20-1 CSAPTSEKTQYF TGCAGTGCTCCGACTAGCGAGAAGACGCAGTATTTT
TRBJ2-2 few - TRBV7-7 CASSPGEAGNTGELFF TGTGCCAGCAGCCCGGGAGAAGCGGGGAACACCGGGGAGCTGTTTTTT
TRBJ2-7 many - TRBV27 CASSLSSSAYEQYF TGTGCCAGCAGTTTATCGTCTAGCGCCTACGAGCAGTACTTC
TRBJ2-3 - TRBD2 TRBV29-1 CSVEAGGGTDTQYF TGCAGCGTTGAAGCGGGAGGGGGCACAGATACGCAGTATTTT
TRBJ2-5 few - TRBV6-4 CASSVLLGETQYF TGTGCCAGCAGCGTTCTATTAGGGGAGACCCAGTACTTC
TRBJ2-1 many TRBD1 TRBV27 CASSSLGGRGPNEQFF TGTGCCAGCAGTTCGCTCGGGGGCAGGGGGCCAAATGAGCAGTTCTTC
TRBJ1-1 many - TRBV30 CAWHSGTPTFF TGTGCCTGGCACTCCGGGACGCCGACTTTCTTT
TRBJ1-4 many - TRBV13 CASSLGGQYNEKLFF TGTGCCAGCAGCTTAGGTGGACAGTATAATGAAAAACTGTTTTTT
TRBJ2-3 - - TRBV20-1 CSASVGLSTDTQYF TGCAGTGCTAGTGTCGGGCTTAGCACAGATACGCAGTATTTT
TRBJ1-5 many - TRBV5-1 CASSLEAGQGYSNQPQHF TGCGCCAGCAGCTTGGAAGCGGGGCAGGGTTATAGCAATCAGCCCCAGCATTTT
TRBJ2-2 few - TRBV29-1 CSVVRTGELFF TGCAGCGTTGTACGCACCGGGGAGCTGTTTTTT
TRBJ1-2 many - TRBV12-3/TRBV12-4 CASSNGQNYGYTF TGTGCCAGCAGTAATGGACAGAACTATGGCTACACCTTC
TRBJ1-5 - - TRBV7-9 CASSGKGSTGVQPQHF TGTGCCAGCAGCGGAAAGGGGTCTACAGGAGTTCAGCCCCAGCATTTT
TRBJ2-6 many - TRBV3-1 CASSPLGQLNSGANVLTF TGTGCCAGCAGCCCCCTGGGGCAGCTTAACTCTGGGGCCAACGTCCTGACTTTC
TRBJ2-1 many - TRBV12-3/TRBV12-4 CASTATSPNEQFF TGTGCCAGCACCGCGACTAGTCCCAATGAGCAGTTCTTC
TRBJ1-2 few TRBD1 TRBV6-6 CASRGDRALGYTF TGTGCCAGCAGGGGGGACAGGGCGTTGGGCTACACCTTC
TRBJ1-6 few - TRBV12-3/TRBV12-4 CASQGTNSPLHF TGTGCCAGCCAGGGTACCAATTCACCCCTCCACTTT
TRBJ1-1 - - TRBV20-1 CSAKDRNTEAFF TGCAGTGCTAAGGACAGGAACACTGAAGCTTTCTTT
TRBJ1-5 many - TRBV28 CASRDGTTGRPQHF TGTGCCAGCAGGGATGGTACCACTGGCCGGCCCCAGCATTTT
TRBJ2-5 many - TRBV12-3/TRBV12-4 CASSSQLGAGETQYF TGTGCCAGCAGTTCCCAGTTGGGGGCCGGGGAGACCCAGTACTTC
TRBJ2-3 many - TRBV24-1 CATSDVGSTDTQYF TGTGCCACCAGTGATGTGGGGAGCACAGATACGCAGTATTTT
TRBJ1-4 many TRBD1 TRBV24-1 CATSEHRTGWGEKLFF TGTGCCACCAGTGAACATCGGACAGGCTGGGGTGAAAAACTGTTTTTT
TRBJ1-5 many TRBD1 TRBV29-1 CSVAGTAGGNQPQHF TGCAGCGTGGCCGGGACAGCCGGAGGCAATCAGCCCCAGCATTTT
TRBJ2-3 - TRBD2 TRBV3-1 CASSQGDLAEDTQYF TGTGCCAGCAGCCAAGGTGACCTAGCGGAGGATACGCAGTATTTT
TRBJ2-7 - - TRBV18 CASSPLPKREQYF TGTGCCAGCTCACCACTACCTAAGAGGGAGCAGTACTTC
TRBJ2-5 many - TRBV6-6 CATLRGSETQYF TGTGCCACCCTAAGAGGGTCAGAGACCCAGTACTTC
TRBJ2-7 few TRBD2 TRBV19 CASRRGTSAIYEQYF TGTGCCAGTCGTCGAGGGACTAGCGCCATCTACGAGCAGTACTTC
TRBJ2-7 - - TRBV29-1 CSVEDRGDSPYEQYF TGCAGCGTTGAAGATCGGGGGGACAGCCCCTACGAGCAGTACTTC
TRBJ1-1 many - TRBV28 CASSTGLANTEAFF TGTGCCAGCAGTACCGGACTGGCGAACACTGAAGCTTTCTTT
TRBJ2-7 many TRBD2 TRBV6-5 CASSTGTSGARRYF TGTGCCAGCAGCACCGGGACTAGCGGGGCCAGAAGGTACTTC
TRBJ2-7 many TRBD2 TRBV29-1 CSVVSGSYEQYF TGCAGCGTTGTAAGCGGGAGCTACGAGCAGTACTTC
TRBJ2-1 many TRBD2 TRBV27 CASSPLAGVYNEQFF TGTGCCAGCAGTCCACTAGCGGGAGTGTACAATGAGCAGTTCTTC